A selection of T cell receptor beta chains follows, all from one sample in a study of blood T cell repertoires in COVID-19. The protocol was immunoSEQ multiplex PCR, while the TCRdb copy is restricted to in-frame clones and leaves out a portion. Seen here are 300,000 to 400,000 clones, around 87% observed once, and the top ten hold 6.5% to 9.5%. The specimen was peripheral blood. The receptors stem from a woman between 50 and 59 years old who had recovered from COVID-19. CDR3s include the opening cysteine and the closing phenylalanine or tryptophan. Each record gives: CDR3 protein, CDR3 DNA, clone size, V gene, J gene, D gene. A D gene is named only where the DNA matches it firmly. Size is omitted from some rows. Given values are once, few, many or a class for expanded clones.

CDR3: CASSIGARISSTEAFF
DNA: TGTGCCAGTAGTATAGGGGCCAGGATTTCTTCGACTGAAGCTTTCTTT
size: NA
V: TRBV19
J: TRBJ1-1
D: NA

CDR3: CASSQTGGLGDYGYTF
DNA: TGTGCCAGCAGCCAAACCGGAGGGCTGGGGGACTATGGCTACACCTTC
size: NA
V: TRBV7-9
J: TRBJ1-2
D: NA

CDR3: CASSIWLRDTQYF
DNA: TGTGCCAGTAGTATTTGGTTGCGGGATACGCAGTATTTT
size: NA
V: TRBV19
J: TRBJ2-3
D: NA

CDR3: CASSQDIGRDNQPQHF
DNA: TGCGCCAGCAGCCAAGATATAGGACGGGACAATCAGCCCCAGCATTTT
size: NA
V: TRBV4-3
J: TRBJ1-5
D: NA

CDR3: CASSPGTGRDTQYF
DNA: TGTGCCAGCAGCCCCGGGACAGGGAGAGATACGCAGTATTTT
size: NA
V: TRBV5-6
J: TRBJ2-3
D: TRBD1

CDR3: CASSLDRSLAKNIQYF
DNA: TGTGCCAGCAGCCTGGACAGATCGCTAGCCAAAAACATTCAGTACTTC
size: NA
V: TRBV28
J: TRBJ2-4
D: NA

CDR3: CASSSPRGASTDTQYF
DNA: TGTGCCAGCAGCTCCCCCAGGGGGGCCTCCACAGATACGCAGTATTTT
size: NA
V: TRBV7-9
J: TRBJ2-3
D: NA

CDR3: CASSPSGRAFDEQYF
DNA: TGTGCCAGCAGCCCCAGCGGGAGGGCCTTCGACGAGCAGTACTTC
size: NA
V: TRBV7-2
J: TRBJ2-7
D: TRBD2

CDR3: CATVRDRGLGEQFF
DNA: TGTGCCACCGTCCGGGACAGGGGGCTAGGTGAGCAGTTCTTC
size: NA
V: TRBV28
J: TRBJ2-1
D: TRBD1

CDR3: CASSPAQGTLAYEQYF
DNA: TGCGCCAGCAGCCCAGCGCAGGGGACGCTCGCCTACGAGCAGTACTTC
size: NA
V: TRBV4-3
J: TRBJ2-7
D: NA

CDR3: CASSRQGFGEKLFF
DNA: TGTGCCAGCAGCCGACAGGGATTCGGTGAAAAACTGTTTTTT
size: NA
V: TRBV5-4
J: TRBJ1-4
D: TRBD1

CDR3: CASSPGLAGGNNEQFF
DNA: TGCGCCAGCAGCCCGGGACTAGCGGGAGGGAACAATGAGCAGTTCTTC
size: NA
V: TRBV4-1
J: TRBJ2-1
D: TRBD2

CDR3: CASSQGFSGGASKTQYF
DNA: TGCGCCAGCAGCCAAGGATTTAGCGGGGGGGCTTCGAAGACCCAGTACTTC
size: NA
V: TRBV4-3
J: TRBJ2-5
D: TRBD2

CDR3: CSGMTGVYNEQFF
DNA: TGCAGCGGGATGACAGGGGTCTACAATGAGCAGTTCTTC
size: NA
V: TRBV29-1
J: TRBJ2-1
D: TRBD1

CDR3: CASSFSPGKKEHGYTF
DNA: TGTGCCAGCAGCTTTTCTCCGGGAAAAAAAGAGCATGGCTACACCTTC
size: once
V: TRBV7-2
J: TRBJ1-2
D: NA

CDR3: CASSPSGTGASTIYF
DNA: TGTGCCAGCTCACCTTCCGGGACAGGGGCGTCCACCATATATTTT
size: NA
V: TRBV18
J: TRBJ1-3
D: TRBD1

CDR3: CASSLGLAGVLAKNIQYF
DNA: TGCGCCAGCAGCCTCGGGTTAGCGGGAGTATTAGCCAAAAACATTCAGTACTTC
size: NA
V: TRBV4-1
J: TRBJ2-4
D: TRBD2

CDR3: CASSLSGGNTEAFF
DNA: TGTGCCAGCTCCTTAAGCGGCGGGAACACTGAAGCTTTCTTT
size: few
V: TRBV18
J: TRBJ1-1
D: NA

CDR3: CASSIGWALEQFF
DNA: TGTGCCAGTAGTATAGGGTGGGCTCTTGAGCAGTTCTTC
size: many
V: TRBV19
J: TRBJ2-1
D: NA

CDR3: CASSQRAGGTDTQYF
DNA: TGCGCCAGCAGCCAAAGGGCGGGGGGCACAGATACGCAGTATTTT
size: once
V: TRBV4-3
J: TRBJ2-3
D: TRBD2

CDR3: CAISDPPNSGISYEQYF
DNA: TGTGCCATCAGTGACCCCCCTAATAGCGGGATCTCCTACGAGCAGTACTTC
size: NA
V: TRBV10-3
J: TRBJ2-7
D: TRBD2

CDR3: CASSVNSGTENTEAFF
DNA: TGTGCCAGCAGCGTAAATTCCGGGACAGAAAACACTGAAGCTTTCTTT
size: NA
V: TRBV9
J: TRBJ1-1
D: TRBD1

CDR3: CASLDLGTEAFF
DNA: TGTGCCAGCTTAGACCTCGGGACTGAAGCTTTCTTT
size: NA
V: TRBV25-1
J: TRBJ1-1
D: NA

CDR3: CASRTGEVTEAFF
DNA: TGTGCCAGTCGTACGGGTGAGGTCACTGAAGCTTTCTTT
size: few
V: TRBV19
J: TRBJ1-1
D: NA

CDR3: CASSQLWGQSSGNTIYF
DNA: TGTGCCAGCAGCCAACTTTGGGGGCAGAGCTCTGGAAACACCATATATTTT
size: NA
V: TRBV4-2
J: TRBJ1-3
D: NA

CDR3: CASSSQETQYF
DNA: TGTGCCAGCTCCTCGCAAGAGACCCAGTACTTC
size: NA
V: TRBV9
J: TRBJ2-5
D: NA

CDR3: CATRSSGGRGEQFF
DNA: TGTGCCACCCGTTCTAGCGGGGGCAGGGGTGAGCAGTTCTTC
size: NA
V: TRBV24-1
J: TRBJ2-1
D: TRBD2

CDR3: CASSRRQAAGELFF
DNA: TGTGCCAGCAGCAGAAGACAGGCGGCCGGGGAGCTGTTTTTT
size: few
V: TRBV7-2
J: TRBJ2-2
D: NA

CDR3: CASSQDVTNGGHEQFF
DNA: TGTGCCAGCAGCCAAGATGTCACTAACGGCGGGCATGAGCAGTTCTTC
size: few
V: TRBV3-1/TRBV3-2
J: TRBJ2-1
D: NA

CDR3: CASSRTGAGGYTF
DNA: TGTGCCAGCAGCCGGACAGGGGCCGGCGGCTACACCTTC
size: NA
V: TRBV5-6
J: TRBJ1-2
D: TRBD1

CDR3: CASSSRDRAVYAGNTIYF
DNA: TGTGCCAGCAGCTCCCGGGACAGGGCGGTGTATGCTGGAAACACCATATATTTT
size: NA
V: TRBV9
J: TRBJ1-3
D: TRBD1

CDR3: CASSPGLAGSDTQYF
DNA: TGTGCCAGCAGCCCCGGACTAGCGGGATCAGATACGCAGTATTTT
size: once
V: TRBV11-2
J: TRBJ2-3
D: TRBD2

CDR3: CASSLSGGSNEQFF
DNA: TGTGCCAGCTCACTCTCAGGGGGCTCCAATGAGCAGTTCTTC
size: NA
V: TRBV18
J: TRBJ2-1
D: TRBD1

CDR3: CASRGTGGSGNTIYF
DNA: TGTGCCAGCAGAGGGACAGGGGGCTCTGGAAACACCATATATTTT
size: NA
V: TRBV6-5
J: TRBJ1-3
D: TRBD1

CDR3: CATSRGGGGSSYNEQFF
DNA: TGTGCCACCAGCAGAGGAGGGGGGGGTTCCTCCTACAATGAGCAGTTCTTC
size: NA
V: TRBV15
J: TRBJ2-1
D: NA

CDR3: CASRTPRGGVAPLHF
DNA: TGTGCCAGCAGGACGCCCCGGGGGGGCGTGGCACCCCTCCACTTT
size: NA
V: TRBV6-4
J: TRBJ1-6
D: NA

CDR3: CASSYTAGGPTDTQYF
DNA: TGTGCCAGCAGCTACACCGCAGGGGGCCCCACAGATACGCAGTATTTT
size: NA
V: TRBV6-5
J: TRBJ2-3
D: TRBD1

CDR3: CASSQVRTSGGHEQYF
DNA: TGTGCCAGCAGCCAAGTGAGGACTAGCGGGGGCCACGAGCAGTACTTC
size: NA
V: TRBV3-1/TRBV3-2
J: TRBJ2-7
D: TRBD2

CDR3: CAWGRLNNQPQHF
DNA: TGTGCCTGGGGGAGACTGAATAATCAGCCCCAGCATTTT
size: NA
V: TRBV30
J: TRBJ1-5
D: NA

CDR3: CASRTSGDTEAFF
DNA: TGTGCCAGCAGGACCTCAGGGGACACTGAAGCTTTCTTT
size: NA
V: TRBV2
J: TRBJ1-1
D: NA

CDR3: CAISESRAGELFF
DNA: TGTGCCATCAGTGAGTCGCGAGCCGGGGAGCTGTTTTTT
size: NA
V: TRBV10-3
J: TRBJ2-2
D: NA

CDR3: CATSRGRGGVGALRETQYF
DNA: TGTGCCACCAGCAGAGGGAGAGGTGGGGTTGGGGCCTTGAGAGAGACCCAGTACTTC
size: NA
V: TRBV15
J: TRBJ2-5
D: NA

CDR3: CASSDRGPISYSYLAKNIQYF
DNA: TGTGCCAGCAGTGACAGGGGGCCGATCTCATACTCCTATCTAGCCAAAAACATTCAGTACTTC
size: NA
V: TRBV28
J: TRBJ2-4
D: TRBD1

CDR3: CASSLPGQGGGGELFF
DNA: TGTGCCAGCAGTTTACCGGGACAGGGAGGAGGCGGGGAGCTGTTTTTT
size: NA
V: TRBV28
J: TRBJ2-2
D: TRBD1

CDR3: CASSLGGRAGDTQYF
DNA: TGCGCCAGCAGCTTGGGCGGGAGGGCCGGAGATACGCAGTATTTT
size: NA
V: TRBV5-1
J: TRBJ2-3
D: TRBD2

CDR3: CASSLATGGAAGELFF
DNA: TGTGCCAGCAGCTTAGCTACCGGGGGGGCCGCCGGGGAGCTGTTTTTT
size: NA
V: TRBV7-2
J: TRBJ2-2
D: TRBD2

CDR3: CASSIRRGEGEKLFF
DNA: TGTGCCAGTAGTATACGAAGGGGCGAAGGTGAAAAACTGTTTTTT
size: few
V: TRBV19
J: TRBJ1-4
D: NA

CDR3: CAISERGRGQYQETQYF
DNA: TGTGCCATCAGCGAGAGGGGCCGTGGGCAGTACCAAGAGACCCAGTACTTC
size: once
V: TRBV10-3
J: TRBJ2-5
D: NA

CDR3: CASSGASGRHEQYF
DNA: TGTGCCAGCAGTGGGGCTAGCGGGAGGCACGAGCAGTACTTC
size: NA
V: TRBV2
J: TRBJ2-7
D: TRBD2

CDR3: CASSLDAGGNQPQHF
DNA: TGTGCCAGCAGCTTGGACGCCGGGGGCAATCAGCCCCAGCATTTT
size: NA
V: TRBV7-2
J: TRBJ1-5
D: NA

CDR3: CASSPAAGGYNEQFF
DNA: TGTGCCAGCAGCCCGGCGGCGGGAGGCTACAATGAGCAGTTCTTC
size: NA
V: TRBV7-2
J: TRBJ2-1
D: TRBD2

CDR3: CASSSNTRTSGGRSSYNEQFF
DNA: TGTGCCAGTAGTTCAAACACCAGGACTAGCGGGGGCCGAAGCTCCTACAATGAGCAGTTCTTC
size: NA
V: TRBV19
J: TRBJ2-1
D: TRBD2

CDR3: CAWSVRGSQPQHF
DNA: TGTGCCTGGAGTGTACGGGGAAGTCAGCCCCAGCATTTT
size: NA
V: TRBV30
J: TRBJ1-5
D: NA

CDR3: CASSPMGVSQNSPLHF
DNA: TGTGCCAGCAGCCCCATGGGCGTAAGTCAGAATTCACCCCTCCACTTT
size: NA
V: TRBV7-9
J: TRBJ1-6
D: NA

CDR3: CASSLLGQGTDTQYF
DNA: TGTGCCAGCAGCTTACTCGGCCAGGGAACAGATACGCAGTATTTT
size: NA
V: TRBV11-2
J: TRBJ2-3
D: NA

CDR3: CASSGNLATSYNEQFF
DNA: TGTGCCAGCAGCGGCAACCTAGCGACCTCCTACAATGAGCAGTTCTTC
size: NA
V: TRBV7-2
J: TRBJ2-1
D: NA

CDR3: CASSSIAGVPGELFF
DNA: TGTGCCAGCAGCAGTATAGCGGGAGTTCCCGGGGAGCTGTTTTTT
size: few
V: TRBV5-4
J: TRBJ2-2
D: TRBD2

CDR3: CASSVDRANEKLFF
DNA: TGTGCCAGCAGTGTGGACAGGGCGAATGAAAAACTGTTTTTT
size: NA
V: TRBV2
J: TRBJ1-4
D: TRBD1

CDR3: CASSIPDRYGGYTF
DNA: TGTGCCAGCAGTATCCCGGACAGGTATGGAGGCTACACCTTC
size: NA
V: TRBV28
J: TRBJ1-2
D: TRBD1